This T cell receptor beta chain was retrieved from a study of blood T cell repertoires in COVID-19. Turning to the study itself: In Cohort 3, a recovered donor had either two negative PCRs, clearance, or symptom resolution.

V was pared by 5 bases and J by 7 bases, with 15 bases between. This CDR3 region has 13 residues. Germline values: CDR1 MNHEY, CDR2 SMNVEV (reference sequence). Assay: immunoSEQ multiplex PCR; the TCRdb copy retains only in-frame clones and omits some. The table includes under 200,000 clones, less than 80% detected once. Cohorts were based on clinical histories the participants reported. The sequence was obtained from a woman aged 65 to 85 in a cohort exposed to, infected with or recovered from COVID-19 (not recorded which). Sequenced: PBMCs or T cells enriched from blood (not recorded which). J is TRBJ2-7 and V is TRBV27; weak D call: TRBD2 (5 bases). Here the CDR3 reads CASSLNRGREQYF. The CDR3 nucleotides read TGTGCCAGCAGTCTCAATCGAGGGAGAGAGCAGTACTTC.